This record concerns one TCR beta chain sequence. V lost 3 bases and J lost 4, with 15 bases in between. The CDR3 loop spans 16 amino acids. Germline values: CDR1 MNHEY, CDR2 SVGAGI. The data derive from a study of blood T cell repertoires in COVID-19. TCRdb's table, derived via immunoSEQ multiplex PCR, lists solely in-frame clones and lacks some. This table holds 150,000 or so clones, more than 65% found once. This sequence joins TRBV6-5 and TRBJ2-2; D not certain. This TCR came from a man between 50 and 59 years old who had recovered from COVID-19. Specimen: PBMCs or T cells enriched from blood (not recorded which). The CDR3 loop reads CASSYGIVQFTGELFF. In DNA form, the CDR3 reads TGTGCCAGCAGTTATGGTATCGTTCAGTTCACCGGGGAGCTGTTTTTT.